The text below deals with one T cell receptor beta chain. The sample belongs to a study of blood T cell repertoires in COVID-19. Turning to the study itself: PBMCs, B-cell-depleted T cells, or T cells provided the cDNA or gDNA that made up the material.

V dropped 0 bases and J dropped 5 bases, with 6 bases sitting between them. CDR1 and CDR2 (germline): SGHNT, YYREEE (reference sequence). The CDR3 consists of 14 residues. Method: immunoSEQ multiplex PCR; TCRdb's copy keeps in-frame clones and lacks some. The sample shows some 150,000 clones, about four fifths of them seen only once. This clonotype was obtained from a human donor with acute or convalescent COVID-19. The donor label of this sample is uncertain. This chain uses TRBV5-4 with TRBJ1-6; D is possibly TRBD1 (5 bases). The sequenced material came from peripheral blood. In DNA, the CDR3 is TGTGCCAGCAGCTTGGAGGGGAATAATTCACCCCTCCACTTT. This gives the protein CASSLEGNNSPLHF.